The next 7 T cell receptor beta chains were all read from a single sample in a study of vaccination and CD4 T cells after COVID-19. Sequenced with the Oncomine TCR Beta short-read assay was DNA taken from cultured CD4+ T cells. TCRdb re-analysed the PCR reads in MiXCR, keeping a single row per CDR3 protein. Of about 20,000 distinct CDR3 sequences listed, approximately 50% were seen once; the top ten hold 15% to 20%. Their antigens remain unidentified. Described treatment: 10-day PBMC culture with coronavirus spike peptide pools or control peptides (ViraFEST assay). The sample taken for sequencing was CD4+ T cells from blood, cultured in vitro. The receptors come from a human donor who had recovered from COVID-19.

This clonotype was counted only a few times. This chain uses TRBV5-1 with TRBJ1-1; D is uncertain. The CDR3 extends over 13 amino acids. CDR1 is SGHRS, CDR2 YFSETQ, per germline. V was clipped by 3 bases and J by 1 base, with 7 bases between them. The CDR3 sequence: CASSSDGNTEAFF. The CDR3 coding sequence is TGCGCCAGCAGCTCGGACGGGAACACTGAAGCTTTCTTT.

The chain couples TRBV7-2 to TRBJ2-3; D tentatively reads TRBD1 or TRBD2 (5 bases each). The CDR3 has 15 amino acids. Germline loops: CDR1 SGHTA, CDR2 FQGNSA. V shed 4 bases and J shed 0 bases, with 11 bases lying between them. CDR3 DNA: TGTGCCAGCAGCTGGGACGAGCTGAGCACAGATACGCAGTATTTT. Translating gives CASSWDELSTDTQYF.

This clonotype was detected a few times. The V call is TRBV7-3, the J call TRBJ1-1; D is unclear. Trimming removed 2 bases from V and 5 bases from J, with 9 bases in between. CDR1 is SGHTA, CDR2 FQGTGA, per germline. The CDR3 consists of 13 residues. The CDR3 here is CASSLRESTEAFF. The CDR3 bases are TGTGCCAGCAGCTTACGAGAGTCGACTGAAGCTTTCTTT.

The chain couples TRBV25-1 to TRBJ2-2; 11 positions agree with TRBD2. Trimming took 7 bases from V and 5 from J; bases not matched to a gene: 0. This CDR3 has 13 amino acids. Germline V gene data show CDR1 as MGHDK and CDR2 as SYGVNS. Here the CDR3 reads CASIAGGTGELFF. For the CDR3, the DNA is TGTGCCAGCATAGCGGGGGGGACCGGGGAGCTGTTTTTT.

The chain carries TRBV20-1 and TRBJ2-2; D might be TRBD1 (5 bases). Germline CDR1 and CDR2: DFQATT and SNEGSKA (reference sequence). This CDR3 is 15 amino acids long. The ends were cut back, 6 bases at V and 0 bases at J, with 14 bases in the middle. The CDR3 protein is CSAAPGIANTGELFF. The CDR3 DNA reads TGCAGTGCCGCCCCAGGGATCGCGAACACCGGGGAGCTGTTTTTT.

The V call is TRBV6-1, the J call TRBJ2-7, with D perhaps matching TRBD1 (5 bases). The CDR3 is 15 residues long. V was pared by 6 bases and J by 3 bases, with 18 bases between. CDR1 MNHNS and CDR2 SASEGT come from the germline V gene. As DNA, the CDR3 is TGTGCCAGCAGAGACCCTAATCAGGGCAACTACGAGCAGTACTTC. Translated: CASRDPNQGNYEQYF.

The J gene is TRBJ2-6, the V gene TRBV6-5; unclear D gene. Trimming stripped 0 bases from V and 0 bases from J, with 3 bases between. From germline, CDR1 is MNHEY and CDR2 SVGAGI. The CDR3 is 15 residues long. Written as DNA, the CDR3 is TGTGCCAGCAGTTACTCCTACTCTGGGGCCAACGTCCTGACTTTC. Translation gives CASSYSYSGANVLTF.